This passage covers 27 T cell receptor beta chains from one sample sequenced in a study of T cells after yellow fever vaccination. TCRdb used MiXCR to reprocess the 5' RACE reads, holding one entry per CDR3 protein. The data contain 250,000 to 400,000 distinct CDR3 sequences, around 4.5% of them seen just once; the ten biggest clones take up approximately 19%. Sequencing was performed on PBMCs, taken 15 days after the yellow fever booster vaccination. The receptor source for this set is a man aged 18 to 29 who received the YFV17D yellow fever vaccine.

This clonotype has just a few counts. This chain uses TRBV27 with TRBJ1-1; 7 bases are shared with TRBD1. The CDR3 is 13 amino acids. Germline trimming cut 6 bases from V and 3 bases from J; bases unmatched to any gene: 4. From germline, CDR1 is MNHEY and CDR2 SMNVEV (reference sequence). CDR3 coding DNA: TGTGCCAGCAGCCAGACAGGGTACACTGAAGCTTTCTTT. It is translated as CASSQTGYTEAFF.

This clonotype was counted a few times. The chain has TRBV19 and TRBJ2-1, with D tentatively TRBD1 (5 bases). Germline CDR1 LNHDA, CDR2 SQIVND (reference sequence). The CDR3 has 13 residues. Trimming stripped 7 bases from V and 6 bases from J, with 13 bases between. Written as DNA, the CDR3 is TGTGCCAGTATCAGGGCAGCGAGCAATGAGCAGTTCTTC. Translated, it gives CASIRAASNEQFF.

This clonotype was counted at least ten times. V gene TRBV7-6 combines with J gene TRBJ2-1, with 9 bases identical to TRBD2. CDR3 length: 15 residues. Germline CDR1 SGHVS, CDR2 FNYEAQ. V shed 5 bases, J shed 6 bases, and the junction held 8 bases outside the gene matches. This CDR3 reads CASSQELAGSNEQFF. The CDR3 DNA sequence: TGTGCCAGCAGCCAGGAGCTAGCGGGGTCCAATGAGCAGTTCTTC.

This clonotype came up many times. The chain has TRBV4-1 and TRBJ2-6; D is ambiguous. The CDR3 is made up of 16 amino acids. V was clipped by 0 bases and J by 0 bases, with 6 bases between them. Germline V lookup: CDR1 MGHRA, CDR2 YSYEKL. The CDR3 protein is CASSQDGISGANVLTF. In DNA form, the CDR3 reads TGCGCCAGCAGCCAAGATGGGATCTCTGGGGCCAACGTCCTGACTTTC.

This clonotype was recorded many times. V is TRBV5-1 and J is TRBJ1-1; D unclear. V lost 5 bases to trimming and J lost 1 base, with 9 bases between them. Germline V gives CDR1 SGHRS, CDR2 YFSETQ. The length of the CDR3 is 13 residues. The CDR3 sequence: CASRPTANTEAFF. CDR3 nucleotides: TGCGCCAGCAGACCTACAGCGAACACTGAAGCTTTCTTT.

This clonotype was detected ten times or more. The rearrangement joins TRBV15 to TRBJ2-1, with a tentative D call TRBD1 (5 bases). Germline-derived CDR1 and CDR2 are LNHNV and YYDKDF (reference sequence). This CDR3 region has 12 residues. V was trimmed by 5 bases and J by 8 bases, leaving 10 bases between them. The CDR3 DNA sequence: TGTGCCACCAGCGGACATCTCGATGAGCAGTTCTTC. This codes for CATSGHLDEQFF. Variable domain in full (rest from reference TRBV15 and TRBJ2-1): DAMVIQNPRYQVTQFGKPVTLSCSQTLNHNVMYWYQQKSSQAPKLLFHYYDKDFNNEADTPDNFQSRRPNTSFCFLDIRSPGLGDTAMYLCATSGHLDEQFFGPGTRLTVL.

This clonotype was seen a single time. The chain carries TRBV15 and TRBJ2-4, with D unresolved. The J call may be faulty, since TRBJ2-1 better matches the DNA end. Germline CDR1 is LNHNV and CDR2 is YYDKDF (reference sequence). The CDR3 totals 15 residues. CDR3 sequence: CATSRDYSGENIQFF. The CDR3 DNA is TGTGCCACCAGCAGAGATTATTCCGGAGAAAACATTCAGTTCTTC.

This rearrangement joins TRBV28 to TRBJ2-7; the match to TRBD2 covers 13 bases. CDR1 MDHEN and CDR2 SYDVKM come from the germline V gene. This CDR3 has 17 amino acids. Trimming at V came to 8 bases and at J to 0 bases, leaving 10 bases not matched to a gene. This CDR3 reads CASRPTSGGPFSYEQYV. The DNA of the CDR3 is TGTGCCAGCCGACCGACTAGCGGGGGGCCGTTCTCCTACGAGCAGTACGTC.

The rearrangement joins TRBV9 to TRBJ2-5; no definite D call. Trimming pared 3 bases from V and 5 bases from J, leaving 17 bases between. There are 15 residues in the CDR3. CDR1 SGDLS and CDR2 YYNGEE come from the germline V gene. The CDR3 DNA follows: TGTGCCAGCAGCGCGACCCCTGGGTTTGGTGAGACCCAGTACTTC. It is translated as CASSATPGFGETQYF.

This clonotype appeared many times. This rearrangement joins TRBV7-2 to TRBJ1-2; D might be TRBD1 (6 bases). Germline CDR1 is SGHTA and CDR2 is FQGNSA. The CDR3 extends over 14 amino acids. Between the trimmed V and J ends, which lost 6 bases and 1 base, there was a span of 12 bases. This CDR3 reads CASRRDNLNYGYTF. DNA for the CDR3: TGTGCCAGCAGACGGGACAACCTTAACTATGGCTACACCTTC.

This clonotype showed up many times. The chain recombines TRBV6-5 with TRBJ1-5; weak D call: TRBD1 (6 bases). Germline V lookup: CDR1 MNHEY, CDR2 SVGAGI. The length of the CDR3 is 14 residues. V lost 7 bases and J lost 2, with 12 bases in between. CDR3 in amino acids: CASKRTAGNQPQHF. The CDR3 DNA is TGTGCCAGCAAAAGGACAGCCGGCAATCAGCCCCAGCATTTT.

This clonotype was observed many times. The chain joins TRBV2 to TRBJ1-1; 7 bases are shared with TRBD1. Looked up from germline, CDR1 is SNHLY and CDR2 is FYNNEI. There are 13 residues in the CDR3. V lost 8 bases and J lost 5; bases outside the gene matches: 8. This CDR3 is CASSDRELTEAFF. The CDR3 DNA sequence: TGTGCCAGCTCCGACAGGGAATTGACTGAAGCTTTCTTT.

CDR3 in amino acids: CASSLIGTGDYNYGYTF. The DNA of the CDR3 is TGTGCCAGCAGCTTGATTGGGACAGGGGACTATAACTATGGCTACACCTTC. The chain is built from TRBV5-4 and TRBJ1-2, with 10 bases identical to TRBD1. V gave up 1 base and J gave up 1 base; unmatched junction bases: 7. Germline V gene lookup returns CDR1 SGHNT and CDR2 YYREEE (reference sequence). The CDR3 has 17 amino acids.

This clonotype was picked up a small number of times. The J gene is TRBJ2-1, the V gene TRBV2; D perhaps matches TRBD2 (6 bases). Germline values: CDR1 SNHLY, CDR2 FYNNEI. Trimming took 1 base from V and 4 from J, leaving 8 bases between them. CDR3 length: 14 residues. CDR3 coding DNA: TGTGCCAGCAGTGAAGGGGCGGGATACAATGAGCAGTTCTTC. Protein: CASSEGAGYNEQFF.

This clonotype was seen only a few times. The CDR3 loop is CASSYAGGDEQFF. Written as DNA, the CDR3 is TGTGCCAGCAGTTACGCGGGGGGAGATGAGCAGTTCTTC. This chain joins TRBV6-5 and TRBJ2-1; 8 bases agree with TRBD2. Unmatched junction bases numbered 2, after V lost 2 bases and J lost 8 bases. The CDR3 is 13 residues long. The germline gives CDR1 MNHEY, CDR2 SVGAGI.

The table lists this clonotype with many counts. V is TRBV27 and J is TRBJ2-3, with no clear D. CDR1 MNHEY and CDR2 SMNVEV come from the germline V gene (reference sequence). The V end lost 3 bases, the J end lost 0 bases, and 16 bases lay between the germline ends. The CDR3 covers 17 residues. The CDR3 reads CASSFSGRLLSTDTQYF. The DNA of the CDR3 is TGTGCCAGCAGTTTCTCCGGCAGGCTCCTTAGCACAGATACGCAGTATTTT.

This clonotype was counted ten times or more. The chain couples TRBV18 to TRBJ2-3; TRBD2 is a possible D gene (6 bases). V lost 5 bases, J lost 1 base, and 13 bases lay in between. Germline loops: CDR1 KGHSH, CDR2 LQKENI. The CDR3 contains 15 residues. CDR3 nucleotides: TGTGCCAGCTCATCCGGGACTCCCGGCACAGATACGCAGTATTTT. Translated, it gives CASSSGTPGTDTQYF.

The V and J genes are TRBV7-2 and TRBJ2-2; possible D gene TRBD2, 6 bases. This CDR3 has 14 residues. Trimming removed 3 bases at V and 6 bases at J, with 11 bases between. Germline values: CDR1 SGHTA, CDR2 FQGNSA. This CDR3 reads CASSFTPGAGELFF. CDR3 coding DNA: TGTGCCAGCAGCTTTACGCCGGGGGCCGGGGAGCTGTTTTTT.

This clonotype was recorded many times. The rearrangement joins TRBV4-3 to TRBJ2-7; the D gene could be TRBD1 or TRBD2 (5 bases each). There are 14 residues in the CDR3. CDR1 is LGHNA, CDR2 YSLEER, per germline. V was clipped by 2 bases and J by 3 bases, with 11 bases between them. CDR3 nucleotides: TGCGCCAGCAGCCAACGGGACCCGGGCTACGAGCAGTACTTC. This codes for CASSQRDPGYEQYF.

This clonotype was counted a few times. This rearrangement joins TRBV7-2 to TRBJ2-7; possible D gene TRBD2, 5 bases. The CDR3 length is 13 residues. Trimming took 2 bases from V and 5 from J, leaving 10 bases between them. Germline values: CDR1 SGHTA, CDR2 FQGNSA. CDR3: CASSLPGSHEQYF. The DNA for the CDR3 is TGTGCCAGCAGCTTACCGGGGAGCCACGAGCAGTACTTC.

This clonotype has a handful of counts. The rearrangement joins TRBV18 to TRBJ1-3, with a possible D match to TRBD1 (5 bases). V was trimmed by 3 bases and J by 0 bases, leaving 12 bases between them. The CDR3 is 16 amino acids. CDR1 and CDR2 (germline): KGHSH, LQKENI. The CDR3 is CASSPGTHGSGNTIYF. DNA of the CDR3: TGTGCCAGCTCACCCGGGACTCACGGCTCTGGAAACACCATATATTTT.

The sample holds many counts of this clonotype. The CDR3 protein is CASSYQPQHF. The CDR3, as DNA: TGTGCCAGCAGTTACCAGCCCCAGCATTTT. The genes are TRBV6-5 and TRBJ1-5; D remains ambiguous. Germline CDR1 is MNHEY and CDR2 is SVGAGI. The V end was cut by 2 bases, the J end by 7 bases, with 0 bases between. CDR3 length equals 10 residues.

V gene TRBV6-5 combines with J gene TRBJ1-3; no reliable D call. Germline V gene sequence: CDR1 MNHEY, CDR2 SVGAGI. V lost 7 bases and J 0 bases, leaving 13 bases between the germline ends. CDR3 length: 15 amino acids. The CDR3 DNA reads as TGTGCCAGCACCCGGCTCGGCATCTCTGGAAACACCATATATTTT. Translation: CASTRLGISGNTIYF.

The chain has TRBV7-9 and TRBJ2-2; 14 bases match TRBD2. The CDR3 consists of 18 residues. The germline V gene has CDR1 SEHNR and CDR2 FQNEAQ (reference sequence). V was pared by 5 bases and J by 4 bases, with 9 bases of the junction left unmatched. CDR3 sequence reads: CASSHGLAGGRFTGELFF. In nucleotides, the CDR3 is TGTGCCAGCAGCCACGGACTAGCGGGGGGCCGGTTCACCGGGGAGCTGTTTTTT.

This clonotype was detected a few times. The V and J genes are TRBV4-3 and TRBJ1-2; D gene unclear. The ends were cut back, 0 bases at V and 5 bases at J, with 7 bases in the middle. The V gene's germline CDR1 is LGHNA and CDR2 YSLEER. The CDR3 runs 13 residues. DNA of the CDR3: TGCGCCAGCAGCCAAGACGTCACTTATGGCTACACCTTC. Protein product: CASSQDVTYGYTF.

The V and J genes are TRBV4-2 and TRBJ2-2; 10 bases line up with TRBD1. The junction had 6 bases not matched to a gene; V was cut back by 3 bases and J by 5 bases. Per the germline V gene, CDR1 is LGHNA and CDR2 is YNFKEQ. This CDR3 has 16 amino acids. In nucleotides, the CDR3 is TGTGCCAGCAGCCACCGATTGGGACAGGGGACCGGGGAGCTGTTTTTT. Translated: CASSHRLGQGTGELFF.

This clonotype was detected only a few times. The chain recombines TRBV7-2 with TRBJ1-4; 7 bases agree with TRBD1. V was clipped by 5 bases and J by 10 bases; unmatched bases: 7. CDR1 is SGHTA, CDR2 FQGNSA, per germline. The CDR3 consists of 13 residues. DNA for the CDR3: TGTGCCAGCAGCCAGGGGGGCTACGGAAAACTGTTTTTT. Its translation: CASSQGGYGKLFF.